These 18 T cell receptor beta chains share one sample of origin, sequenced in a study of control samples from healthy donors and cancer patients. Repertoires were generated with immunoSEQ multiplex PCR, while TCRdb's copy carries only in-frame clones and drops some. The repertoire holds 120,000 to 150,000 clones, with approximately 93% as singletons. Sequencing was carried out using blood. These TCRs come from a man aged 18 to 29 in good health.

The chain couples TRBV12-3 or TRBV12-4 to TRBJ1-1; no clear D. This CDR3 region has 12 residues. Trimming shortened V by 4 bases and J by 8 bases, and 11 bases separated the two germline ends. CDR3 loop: CASSYQIPEAFF. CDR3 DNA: TGTGCCAGCAGTTATCAGATACCAGAAGCTTTCTTT.

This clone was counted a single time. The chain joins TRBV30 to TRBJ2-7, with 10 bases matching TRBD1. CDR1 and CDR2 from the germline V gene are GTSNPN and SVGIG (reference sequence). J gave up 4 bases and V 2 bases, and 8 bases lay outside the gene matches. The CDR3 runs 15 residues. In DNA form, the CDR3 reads TGTGCCTGGAGTAGACAGGGGGCAGGGGGGTACGAGCAGTACTTC. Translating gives CAWSRQGAGGYEQYF.

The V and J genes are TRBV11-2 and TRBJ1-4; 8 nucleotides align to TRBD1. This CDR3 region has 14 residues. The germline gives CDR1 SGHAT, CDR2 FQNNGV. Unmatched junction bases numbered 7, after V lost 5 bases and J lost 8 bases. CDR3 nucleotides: TGTGCCAGCAGCCCTAGGACAGGGCGAGAAAAACTGTTTTTT. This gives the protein CASSPRTGREKLFF.

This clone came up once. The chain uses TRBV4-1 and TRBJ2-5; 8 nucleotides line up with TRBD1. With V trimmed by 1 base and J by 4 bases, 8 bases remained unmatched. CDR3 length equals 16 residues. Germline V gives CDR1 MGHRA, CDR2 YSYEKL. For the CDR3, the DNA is TGCGCCAGCAGCCAAGTAACAGGGGGGTTAGGAGAGACCCAGTACTTC. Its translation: CASSQVTGGLGETQYF.

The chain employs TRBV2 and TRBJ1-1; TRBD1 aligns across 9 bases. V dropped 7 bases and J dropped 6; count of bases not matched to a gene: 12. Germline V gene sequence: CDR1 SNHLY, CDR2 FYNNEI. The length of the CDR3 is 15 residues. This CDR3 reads CASMAPGQGIAEAFF. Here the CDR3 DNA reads TGTGCCAGCATGGCCCCTGGACAGGGGATTGCTGAAGCTTTCTTT.

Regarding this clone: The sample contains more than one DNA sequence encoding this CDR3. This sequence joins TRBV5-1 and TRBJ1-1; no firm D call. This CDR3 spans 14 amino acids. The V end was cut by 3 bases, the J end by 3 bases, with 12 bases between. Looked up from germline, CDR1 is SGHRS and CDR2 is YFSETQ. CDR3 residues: CASSSPGTYTEAFF. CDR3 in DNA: TGCGCCAGCAGCTCCCCGGGAACCTACACTGAAGCTTTCTTT.

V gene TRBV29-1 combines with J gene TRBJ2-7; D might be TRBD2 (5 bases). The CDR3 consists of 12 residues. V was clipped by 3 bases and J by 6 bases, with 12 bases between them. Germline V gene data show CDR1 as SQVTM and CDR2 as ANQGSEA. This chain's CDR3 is CSVERGYREQYF. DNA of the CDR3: TGCAGCGTTGAGCGCGGGTATCGCGAGCAGTACTTC.

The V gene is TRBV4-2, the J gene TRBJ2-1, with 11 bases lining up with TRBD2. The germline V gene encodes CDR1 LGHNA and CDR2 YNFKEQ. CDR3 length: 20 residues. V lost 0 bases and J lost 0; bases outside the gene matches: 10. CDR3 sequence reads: CASSQDLAGGPFYSYNEQFF. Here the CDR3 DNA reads TGTGCCAGCAGCCAAGATTTAGCGGGAGGGCCGTTTTACTCCTACAATGAGCAGTTCTTC.

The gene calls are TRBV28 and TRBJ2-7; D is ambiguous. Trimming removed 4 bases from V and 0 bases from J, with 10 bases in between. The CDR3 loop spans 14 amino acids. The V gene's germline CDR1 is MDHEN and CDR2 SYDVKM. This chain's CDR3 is CASSSGPASYEQYF. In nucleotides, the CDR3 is TGTGCCAGCAGTTCTGGGCCAGCCTCCTACGAGCAGTACTTC.

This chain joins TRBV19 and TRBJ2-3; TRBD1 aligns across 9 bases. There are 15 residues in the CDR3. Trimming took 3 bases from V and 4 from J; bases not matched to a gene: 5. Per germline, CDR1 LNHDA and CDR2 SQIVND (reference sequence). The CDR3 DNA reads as TGTGCCAGTAGTATCGGGACAGGGAGGTCAGATACGCAGTATTTT. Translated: CASSIGTGRSDTQYF.

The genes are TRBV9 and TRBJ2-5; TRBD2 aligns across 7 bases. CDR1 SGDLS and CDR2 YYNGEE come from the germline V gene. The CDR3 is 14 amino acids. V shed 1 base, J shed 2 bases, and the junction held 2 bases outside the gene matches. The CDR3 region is CASSVRGEQETQYF. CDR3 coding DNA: TGTGCCAGCAGCGTACGGGGGGAACAAGAGACCCAGTACTTC.

As DNA, the CDR3 is TGTGCCACCAGCAGAGATCCGGGGCCGAAGGGGCGCAGGAGCTATGGCTACACCTTC. Translated, it gives CATSRDPGPKGRRSYGYTF. The V and J genes are TRBV15 and TRBJ1-2; D may be TRBD1 (5 bases). CDR1 and CDR2 from the germline V gene are LNHNV and YYDKDF (reference sequence). This CDR3 is 19 amino acids long. Deletions cut 0 bases from V and 4 bases from J, with 24 bases between.

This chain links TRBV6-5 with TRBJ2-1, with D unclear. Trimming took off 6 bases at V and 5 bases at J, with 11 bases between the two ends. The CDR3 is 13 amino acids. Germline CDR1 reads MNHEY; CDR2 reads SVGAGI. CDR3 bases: TGTGCCAGCAGCCCCGGCTTTAACAATGAGCAGTTCTTC. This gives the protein CASSPGFNNEQFF.

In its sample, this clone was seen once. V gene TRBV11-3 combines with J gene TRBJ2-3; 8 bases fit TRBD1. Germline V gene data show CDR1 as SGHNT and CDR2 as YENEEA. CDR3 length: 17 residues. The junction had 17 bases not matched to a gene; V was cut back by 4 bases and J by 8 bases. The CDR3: CASSSGQDRGWSTTQYF. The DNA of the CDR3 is TGTGCCAGCAGCTCAGGACAAGACAGGGGATGGTCAACTACGCAGTATTTT.

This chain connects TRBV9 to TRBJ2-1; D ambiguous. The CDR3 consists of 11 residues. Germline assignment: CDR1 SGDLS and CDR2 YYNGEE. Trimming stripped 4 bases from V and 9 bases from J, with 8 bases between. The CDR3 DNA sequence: TGTGCCAGCAGCATCGTGTCTGAGCAGTTCTTC. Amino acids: CASSIVSEQFF. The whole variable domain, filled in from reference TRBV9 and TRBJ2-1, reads DSGVTQTPKHLITATGQRVTLRCSPRSGDLSVYWYQQSLDQGLQFLIQYYNGEERAKGNILERFSAQQFPDLHSELNLSSLELGDSALYFCASSIVSEQFFGPGTRLTVL.

The CDR3 nucleotides read TGTGCCAGCAGCCTTGGGGGGACAGATACGCAGTATTTT. This codes for CASSLGGTDTQYF. The chain has TRBV3-1 (or the pseudogene TRBV3-2) and TRBJ2-3; possibly TRBD2 for D (6 bases). The CDR3 is 13 residues long. V lost 4 bases to trimming and J lost 3 bases, with 8 bases between them. Germline lookup yields CDR1 LGHDT and CDR2 YNNKEL (reference sequence).

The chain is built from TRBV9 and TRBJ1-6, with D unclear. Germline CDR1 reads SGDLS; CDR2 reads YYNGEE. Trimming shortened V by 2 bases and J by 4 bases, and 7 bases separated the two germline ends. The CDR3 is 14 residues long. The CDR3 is CASSVDGYNSPLHF. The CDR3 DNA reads TGTGCCAGCAGCGTGGACGGTTATAATTCACCCCTCCACTTT. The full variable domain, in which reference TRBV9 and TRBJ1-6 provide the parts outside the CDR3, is DSGVTQTPKHLITATGQRVTLRCSPRSGDLSVYWYQQSLDQGLQFLIQYYNGEERAKGNILERFSAQQFPDLHSELNLSSLELGDSALYFCASSVDGYNSPLHFGNGTRLTVT.

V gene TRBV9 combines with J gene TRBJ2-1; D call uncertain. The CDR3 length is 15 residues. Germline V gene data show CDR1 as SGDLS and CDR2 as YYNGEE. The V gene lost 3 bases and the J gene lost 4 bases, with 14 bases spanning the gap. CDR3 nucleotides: TGTGCCAGCAGCGACGCCCGGGCCTCATACAATGAGCAGTTCTTC. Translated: CASSDARASYNEQFF.